The 32 T cell receptor beta chains listed next were all sequenced from one sample in a study of blood T cell repertoires in COVID-19. Repertoires were generated with immunoSEQ multiplex PCR, while TCRdb's copy carries only in-frame clones and drops some. Of 150,000 or so clones listed, around 86% were seen once; the top ten hold over 10%. Sequenced: peripheral blood. These receptors originate from a man between 65 and 79 years old who had recovered from COVID-19.

CDR3 sequence reads: CASSIGGSRNTIYF. The CDR3 region has the DNA TGTGCCAGTAGTATCGGCGGCAGTAGAAACACCATATATTTT. The J gene is TRBJ1-3, the V gene TRBV19; D not resolved. The V end lost 3 bases, the J end lost 5 bases, and 11 bases lay between the germline ends. This CDR3 is built from 14 residues. The germline CDR1 and CDR2 sequences are LNHDA and SQIVND (reference sequence).

The rearrangement joins TRBV7-9 to TRBJ2-1; 8 positions agree with TRBD1. J was trimmed by 1 base and V by 1 base; bases with no gene match: 9. CDR3 length: 18 amino acids. The V gene's germline CDR1 is SEHNR and CDR2 FQNEAQ (reference sequence). The DNA of the CDR3 is TGTGCCAGCAGCTTAGAGGAGCAGGGGGCCCTTTCCTACAATGAGCAGTTCTTC. The encoded protein is CASSLEEQGALSYNEQFF.

The chain is built from TRBV5-6 and TRBJ1-4; D is ambiguous. This CDR3 spans 15 amino acids. Trimming removed 2 bases from V and 4 bases from J, with 12 bases in between. In germline, CDR1 is SGHDT, CDR2 YYEEEE. The CDR3 DNA sequence: TGTGCCAGCAGCTTTTTTCGGGTTGATAATGAAAAACTGTTTTTT. It is translated as CASSFFRVDNEKLFF. The whole variable domain, remainder taken from reference TRBV5-6 and TRBJ1-4, is DAGVTQSPTHLIKTRGQQVTLRCSPKSGHDTVSWYQQALGQGPQFIFQYYEEEERQRGNFPDRFSGHQFPNYSSELNVNALLLGDSALYLCASSFFRVDNEKLFFGSGTQLSVL.

This rearrangement joins TRBV6-1 to TRBJ2-5, with 14 bases identical to TRBD2. The CDR3 has 16 residues. Germline assignment: CDR1 MNHNS and CDR2 SASEGT. The V segment lost 4 bases and the J segment 4 bases; nucleotides outside the gene matches: 5. As DNA, the CDR3 is TGTGCCAGCAGTGGGGGACTAGCGGGAGAGGGAGAGACCCAGTACTTC. Its translation: CASSGGLAGEGETQYF.

The rearrangement uses TRBV6-2 or TRBV6-3 and TRBJ2-5; no clear D gene. V was cut by 2 bases and J by 5 bases, with 9 bases left in between. The V gene's germline CDR1 is MNHEY and CDR2 SVGEGT. The CDR3 sequence is 13 residues long. The DNA of the CDR3 is TGTGCCAGCAGTTACGGGCCCTCGGAGACCCAGTACTTC. This translates into CASSYGPSETQYF.

V usage is TRBV20-1 and J usage is TRBJ2-7; 7 bases align to TRBD1. The CDR3 runs to 11 residues. V was clipped by 6 bases and J by 5 bases; unmatched bases: 4. CDR1 is DFQATT and CDR2 is SNEGSKA in the germline V gene (reference sequence). CDR3 sequence (DNA): TGCAGTGCAAAAACAGGGGACGAGCAGTACTTC. It is translated as CSAKTGDEQYF.

V usage is TRBV11-2 and J usage is TRBJ2-7, with 9 bases that match TRBD1. CDR3 size: 14 residues. Trimming at V came to 2 bases and at J to 2 bases, leaving 1 base not matched to a gene. Germline values: CDR1 SGHAT, CDR2 FQNNGV. For the CDR3, the DNA is TGTGCCAGCAGCTTAAGACAGGGGGCCTACGAGCAGTACTTC. This encodes CASSLRQGAYEQYF.

This chain joins TRBV13 and TRBJ2-1, with TRBD2 matching over 9 bases. This CDR3 is 17 amino acids long. Unmatched junction bases numbered 17, after V lost 5 bases and J lost 9 bases. CDR1 and CDR2 (germline): PRHDT, FYEKMQ (reference sequence). The CDR3 DNA follows: TGTGCCAGCAGCCCGTCGGGACTAGCAATGGGGTTAGGTGAGCAGTTCTTC. It yields the protein CASSPSGLAMGLGEQFF.

This chain joins TRBV5-1 and TRBJ1-2; 7 bases map to TRBD1. CDR1 is SGHRS, CDR2 YFSETQ, per germline. V was clipped by 0 bases and J by 4 bases; unmatched bases: 6. The CDR3 is made up of 15 amino acids. The CDR3 protein is CASSLDEGGLYGYTF. CDR3 nucleotides: TGCGCCAGCAGCTTGGATGAAGGGGGCCTCTATGGCTACACCTTC.

The rearrangement links TRBV6-5 to TRBJ1-2; 9 bases line up with TRBD1. Germline values: CDR1 MNHEY, CDR2 SVGAGI. J gave up 5 bases and V 5 bases, and 3 bases lay outside the gene matches. The CDR3 runs to 13 residues. The CDR3 loop reads CASSRDRVYGYTF. Written as DNA, the CDR3 is TGTGCCAGCAGTCGGGACAGGGTATATGGCTACACCTTC.

This chain uses TRBV28 with TRBJ2-7; 11 bases are shared with TRBD2. Looked up from germline, CDR1 is MDHEN and CDR2 is SYDVKM. The ends lost 6 bases at V and 3 bases at J; junction bases unmatched: 7. This CDR3 spans 15 amino acids. CDR3 nucleotides: TGTGCCAGCAGATTGCGAGGGACTAGCGGCTACGAGCAGTACTTC. It is translated as CASRLRGTSGYEQYF.

The rearrangement links TRBV5-5 to TRBJ1-5, with D perhaps matching TRBD1 (5 bases). This CDR3 region has 14 residues. Trimming removed 0 bases from V and 7 bases from J, with 11 bases in between. Germline loops: CDR1 SGHKS, CDR2 YYEKEE (reference sequence). The CDR3 is CASSLGQGRQPQHF. Here the CDR3 DNA reads TGTGCCAGCAGCTTGGGGCAGGGAAGACAGCCCCAGCATTTT. The full variable domain, in which reference TRBV5-5 and TRBJ1-5 provide the parts outside the CDR3, is DAGVTQSPTHLIKTRGQQVTLRCSPISGHKSVSWYQQVLGQGPQFIFQYYEKEERGRGNFPDRFSARQFPNYSSELNVNALLLGDSALYLCASSLGQGRQPQHFGDGTRLSIL.

The CDR3 reads CASTTSGKNIQYF. CDR3 in DNA: TGTGCCAGCACTACGTCCGGGAAAAACATTCAGTACTTC. This chain joins TRBV6-5 and TRBJ2-4; D gene ambiguous. Trimming removed 7 bases at V and 4 bases at J, with 11 bases between. This CDR3 spans 13 amino acids. CDR1 is MNHEY and CDR2 is SVGAGI in the germline V gene.

This sequence joins TRBV7-2 and TRBJ1-1; TRBD1 agrees at 7 bases. V lost 10 bases, J lost 5 bases, and 10 bases stayed unmatched. In germline, CDR1 is SGHTA, CDR2 FQGNSA. The CDR3 has 13 residues. For the CDR3, the DNA is TGTGCCACGACAAACAGGGGTCGGACTGAAGCTTTCTTT. Encoded protein: CATTNRGRTEAFF.

The V gene is TRBV6-5, the J gene TRBJ2-7; D unclear. CDR1 is MNHEY and CDR2 is SVGAGI in the germline V gene. This CDR3 contains 16 residues. Deletions cut 4 bases from V and 1 base from J, with 17 bases between. The CDR3 reads CASSSSGVAGSYEQYF. The CDR3 nucleotides are TGTGCCAGCAGTTCCTCGGGCGTGGCAGGATCCTACGAGCAGTACTTC.

A word on this clone: The germline gene is not matched at one end of the junction; a read error may be the cause. The rearrangement links TRBV11-3 to TRBJ1-2, with D hard to call. CDR3 length equals 13 residues. The V gene's germline CDR1 is SGHNT and CDR2 YENEEA. CDR3 region: CASSLETCRGYTF. As DNA, the CDR3 is TGTGCCAGCAGCCTAGAAACCTGCAGGGGCTACACCTTC.

J is TRBJ1-4 and V is TRBV5-1; the match to TRBD1 covers 7 bases. V lost 4 bases to trimming and J lost 7 bases; unmatched junction nucleotides: 10. Germline CDR1 and CDR2: SGHRS and YFSETQ. This CDR3 has 15 residues. The DNA for the CDR3 is TGCGCCAGCAGCATCACAGGGGTGAGGGCTGAAAAACTGTTTTTT. Translated, it gives CASSITGVRAEKLFF. Full variable domain (remainder filled in from reference TRBV5-1 and TRBJ1-4): KAGVTQTPRYLIKTRGQQVTLSCSPISGHRSVSWYQQTPGQGLQFLFEYFSETQRNKGNFPGRFSGRQFSNSRSEMNVSTLELGDSALYLCASSITGVRAEKLFFGSGTQLSVL.

The chain carries TRBV3-1 (or the pseudogene TRBV3-2) and TRBJ1-2; 9 bases fit TRBD1. Germline values: CDR1 LGHDT, CDR2 YNNKEL (reference sequence). This CDR3 region has 15 residues. V shed 5 bases, J shed 4 bases, and the junction held 8 bases outside the gene matches. Here the CDR3 reads CASSFHRGLGYGYTF. CDR3 coding DNA: TGTGCCAGCAGCTTCCACAGGGGGCTTGGCTATGGCTACACCTTC.

This clone is a singleton in its sample. The CDR3 region is CASSSGEGFTFF. The CDR3 DNA reads TGTGCCAGCAGCTCAGGGGAGGGATTTACTTTCTTT. V gene TRBV12-3 or TRBV12-4 combines with J gene TRBJ1-1; a weak D match, TRBD1 (6 bases). V was trimmed by 6 bases and J by 12 bases, leaving 17 bases between them. The CDR3 contains 12 residues.

This sequence joins TRBV4-1 and TRBJ2-3; 12 bases are shared with TRBD2. Looked up from germline, CDR1 is MGHRA and CDR2 is YSYEKL. The CDR3 consists of 18 residues. V shed 1 base and J 0 bases; nucleotides not matched to a gene: 5. CDR3: CASSQGGTSGGSTDTQYF. CDR3 DNA: TGCGCCAGCAGCCAAGGGGGAACTAGCGGGGGGAGCACAGATACGCAGTATTTT.

The gene calls are TRBV4-3 and TRBJ1-1; perhaps TRBD1 as D (6 bases). Looked up from germline, CDR1 is LGHNA and CDR2 is YSLEER. The V end was cut by 1 base, the J end by 0 bases, with 12 bases between. This CDR3 has 16 residues. This CDR3 reads CASSQAQGTMNTEAFF. The CDR3 DNA follows: TGCGCCAGCAGCCAAGCCCAGGGGACCATGAACACTGAAGCTTTCTTT.

This clone showed up just a few times. This chain joins TRBV15 and TRBJ2-1; TRBD1 agrees at 10 bases. Germline V gives CDR1 LNHNV, CDR2 YYDKDF (reference sequence). The CDR3 length is 12 residues. With V trimmed by 3 bases and J by 10 bases, 0 bases remained unmatched. The DNA for the CDR3 is TGTGCCACCAGCAGGACAGGGGGCGAGCAGTTCTTC. Amino acids: CATSRTGGEQFF.

V and J are TRBV7-9 and TRBJ2-7; 7 bases match TRBD1. CDR3 length equals 14 residues. Unmatched junction bases numbered 6, after V lost 5 bases and J lost 2 bases. The germline gives CDR1 SEHNR, CDR2 FQNEAQ (reference sequence). CDR3 nucleotide sequence: TGTGCCAGCAGCCTACGACAGGGTACCTACGAGCAGTACTTC. Amino acid sequence: CASSLRQGTYEQYF. Full variable domain (rest looked up from reference TRBV7-9 and TRBJ2-7): DTGVSQNPRHKITKRGQNVTFRCDPISEHNRLYWYRQTLGQGPEFLTYFQNEAQLEKSRLLSDRFSAERPKGSFSTLEIQRTEQGDSAMYLCASSLRQGTYEQYFGPGTRLTVT.

This clone occurred a few times. The rearrangement joins TRBV27 to TRBJ2-5; D is perhaps TRBD1 (6 bases). Germline V gene lookup returns CDR1 MNHEY and CDR2 SMNVEV (reference sequence). Trimming shortened V by 8 bases and J by 3 bases, and 13 bases separated the two germline ends. This CDR3 is 13 amino acids long. The CDR3 spells CASSQGFEETQYF. The DNA for the CDR3 is TGTGCCAGCTCACAGGGTTTTGAAGAGACCCAGTACTTC.

The chain links TRBV5-1 to TRBJ2-7; 10 nucleotides agree with TRBD1. Germline V lookup: CDR1 SGHRS, CDR2 YFSETQ. The CDR3 spans 14 residues. The trim removed 4 bases at V and 5 bases at J, leaving 6 bases unmatched. CDR3 residues: CASSRQGAPDEQYF. CDR3 in DNA: TGCGCCAGCAGCCGACAGGGGGCACCCGACGAGCAGTACTTC.

The CDR3, as DNA: TGTGCCAGCAGCCAAGAAAACAGCGGCTACACCTTC. Translating gives CASSQENSGYTF. The genes are TRBV3-1 (or the pseudogene TRBV3-2) and TRBJ1-2; D ambiguous. The V end was cut by 0 bases, the J end by 8 bases, with 7 bases between. The CDR3 covers 12 residues. Per germline, CDR1 LGHDT and CDR2 YNNKEL (reference sequence).

This sequence joins TRBV5-1 and TRBJ2-1; 15 bases agree with TRBD2. V shed 4 bases and J 9 bases; nucleotides not matched to a gene: 5. Germline values: CDR1 SGHRS, CDR2 YFSETQ. The CDR3 contains 15 residues. The CDR3, as DNA: TGCGCCAGCAGCAAGGGACTAGCGGGAGGTGGTGAGCAGTTCTTC. Translated, it gives CASSKGLAGGGEQFF.

The chain joins TRBV6-2 or TRBV6-3 to TRBJ2-7; TRBD2 is a possible D gene (6 bases). Germline CDR1 is MNHEY and CDR2 is SVGEGT. This CDR3 is built from 15 residues. Trimming stripped 5 bases from V and 4 bases from J, with 18 bases between. CDR3: CASSSRGGASYEQYF. In DNA form, the CDR3 reads TGTGCCAGCAGTAGTCGCGGAGGGGCCTCTTACGAGCAGTACTTC.

This clone was seen only a few times. This chain uses TRBV12-3 or TRBV12-4 with TRBJ2-2; D is uncertain. V lost 6 bases and J lost 11, with 13 bases in between. This CDR3 spans 12 amino acids. The CDR3: CASSTWSGELFF. The CDR3 DNA follows: TGTGCCAGCAGCACCTGGAGTGGCGAGCTGTTTTTT.

This chain uses TRBV4-2 with TRBJ2-3; 7 bases fit TRBD2. Trimming cost V 2 bases and J 2 bases; bases outside gene matches: 4. This CDR3 spans 15 amino acids. Germline V gene data show CDR1 as LGHNA and CDR2 as YNFKEQ. The CDR3 sequence is CASSQPTSDTDTQYF. The CDR3 DNA sequence: TGTGCCAGCAGCCAACCCACTAGCGACACAGATACGCAGTATTTT.

V and J are TRBV18 and TRBJ2-7; maybe TRBD2 (6 bases). The V gene lost 2 bases and the J gene lost 4 bases, with 15 bases spanning the gap. CDR3 length equals 15 residues. Germline lookup yields CDR1 KGHSH and CDR2 LQKENI. The CDR3 nucleotides read TGTGCCAGCTCACCAGGGGGTAGCGGAGGGTACGAGCAGTACTTC. The encoded protein is CASSPGGSGGYEQYF. The full variable domain, its missing parts supplied by reference TRBV18 and TRBJ2-7, is NAGVMQNPRHLVRRRGQEARLRCSPMKGHSHVYWYRQLPEEGLKFMVYLQKENIIDESGMPKERFSAEFPKEGPSILRIQQVVRGDSAAYFCASSPGGSGGYEQYFGPGTRLTVT.

V is TRBV4-1 and J is TRBJ1-2, with TRBD1 identical over 8 bases. CDR1 and CDR2 (germline): MGHRA, YSYEKL. This CDR3 comprises 16 residues. Trimming at V came to 0 bases and at J to 4 bases, leaving 7 bases not matched to a gene. CDR3 protein: CASSQDRSGGSYGYTF. CDR3 bases: TGCGCCAGCAGCCAAGATAGGTCAGGGGGCAGCTATGGCTACACCTTC.